This T cell receptor (beta chain) emerged from a study of human T cells and chemical hapten exposure. Study-wide results and limits: TCRs whose frequency exceeded 1 in 1000 remained the same following DPC sensitization.

Described time point: patch test 2, 6 weeks after DPC sensitization. Treatment noted: therapeutic diphenylcyclopropenone sensitization with weekly scalp DPC. Library construction involved attaching unique molecular identifiers to individual cDNA molecules, which allowed quantitative, reproducible TCR counting. One entry per CDR3 protein results from TCRdb running MiXCR on the RACE reads. The table lists about 54,000 distinct CDR3 sequences, just under 10% of them singletons. The ends were cut back, 3 bases at V and 10 bases at J, with 10 bases in the middle. Germline V lookup: CDR1 SGHDN, CDR2 FVKESK. The CDR3 loop spans 12 amino acids. The sample holds a few counts of this clonotype. Its antigen is undetermined.

Specimen: whole blood, collected in connection with sensitization to the hapten diphenylcyclopropenone (DPC). The sequence came from a woman aged 50 to 60 with alopecia areata. Some clones in this sample may be carry-over from other donors' samples. The chain is built from TRBV14 and TRBJ2-1; D is possibly TRBD2 (5 bases). CDR3 sequence (DNA): TGTGCCAGCAGCCATGCGACGGGAGAGCAGTTCTTC. Translated: CASSHATGEQFF.